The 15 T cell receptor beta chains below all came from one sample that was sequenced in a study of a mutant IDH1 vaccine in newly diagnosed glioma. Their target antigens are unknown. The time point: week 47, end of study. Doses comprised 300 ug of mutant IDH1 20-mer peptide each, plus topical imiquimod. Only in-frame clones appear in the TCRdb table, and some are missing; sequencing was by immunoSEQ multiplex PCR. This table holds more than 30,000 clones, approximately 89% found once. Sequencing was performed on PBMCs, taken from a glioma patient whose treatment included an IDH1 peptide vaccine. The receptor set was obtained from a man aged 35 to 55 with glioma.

CDR3 region: CASSPWTSGALEQYF. The CDR3 DNA reads TGTGCCAGCAGTCCCTGGACTAGCGGGGCCCTGGAGCAGTACTTC. The chain combines TRBV27 with TRBJ2-7; 12 bases agree with TRBD2. The CDR3 contains 15 residues. J was trimmed by 7 bases and V by 5 bases; bases with no gene match: 9. CDR1 MNHEY and CDR2 SMNVEV come from the germline V gene (reference sequence).

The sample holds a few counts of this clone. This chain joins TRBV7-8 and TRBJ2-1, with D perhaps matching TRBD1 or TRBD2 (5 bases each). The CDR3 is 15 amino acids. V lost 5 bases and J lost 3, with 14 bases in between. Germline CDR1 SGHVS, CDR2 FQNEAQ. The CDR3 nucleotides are TGTGCCAGCAGCCCCGAGGGACCTTACTACAATGAGCAGTTCTTC. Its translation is CASSPEGPYYNEQFF.

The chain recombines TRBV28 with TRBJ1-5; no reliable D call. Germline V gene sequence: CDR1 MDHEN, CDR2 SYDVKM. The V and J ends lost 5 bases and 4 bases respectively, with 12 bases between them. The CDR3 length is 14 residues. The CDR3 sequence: CASSQARENQPQHF. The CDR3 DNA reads TGTGCCAGCAGTCAAGCCAGAGAGAATCAGCCCCAGCATTTT.

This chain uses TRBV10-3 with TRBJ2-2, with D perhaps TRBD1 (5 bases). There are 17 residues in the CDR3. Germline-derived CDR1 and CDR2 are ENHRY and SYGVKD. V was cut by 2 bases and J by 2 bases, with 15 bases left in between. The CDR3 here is CAISEAGPSPNTGELFF. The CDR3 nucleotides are TGTGCCATCAGTGAGGCAGGGCCGAGCCCCAACACCGGGGAGCTGTTTTTT.

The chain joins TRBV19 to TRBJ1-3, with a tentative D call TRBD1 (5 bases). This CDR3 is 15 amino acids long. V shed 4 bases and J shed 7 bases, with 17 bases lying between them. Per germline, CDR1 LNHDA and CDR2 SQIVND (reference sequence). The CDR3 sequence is CASSTTIGTRNTIYF. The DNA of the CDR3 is TGTGCCAGTAGTACCACGATAGGGACGAGGAACACCATATATTTT.

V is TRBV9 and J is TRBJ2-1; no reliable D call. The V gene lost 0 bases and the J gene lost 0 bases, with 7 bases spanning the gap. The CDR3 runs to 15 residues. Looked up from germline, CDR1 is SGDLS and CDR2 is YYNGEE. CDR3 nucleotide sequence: TGTGCCAGCAGCGTAGGCGCGAGCTCCTACAATGAGCAGTTCTTC. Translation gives CASSVGASSYNEQFF.

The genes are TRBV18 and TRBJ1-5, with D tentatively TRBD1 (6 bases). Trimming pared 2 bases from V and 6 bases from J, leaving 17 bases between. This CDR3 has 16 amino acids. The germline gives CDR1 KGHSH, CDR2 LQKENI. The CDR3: CASSPKGGGVGQPQHF. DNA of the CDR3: TGTGCCAGCTCACCAAAGGGGGGCGGAGTGGGTCAGCCCCAGCATTTT.

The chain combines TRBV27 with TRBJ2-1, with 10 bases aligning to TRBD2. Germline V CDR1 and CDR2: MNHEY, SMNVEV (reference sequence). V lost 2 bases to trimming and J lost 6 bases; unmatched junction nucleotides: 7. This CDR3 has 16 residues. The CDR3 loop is CASSLLWASGSNEQFF. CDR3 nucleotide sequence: TGTGCCAGCAGTTTACTCTGGGCTAGCGGGAGCAATGAGCAGTTCTTC.

This chain's CDR3 is CASSYRGVQETQYF. CDR3 coding DNA: TGTGCCAGCAGCTACAGGGGTGTGCAAGAGACCCAGTACTTC. This chain joins TRBV7-9 and TRBJ2-5; TRBD1 agrees at 7 bases. This CDR3 has 14 residues. The ends lost 4 bases at V and 2 bases at J; junction bases unmatched: 4. CDR1 and CDR2 from the germline V gene are SEHNR and FQNEAQ (reference sequence).

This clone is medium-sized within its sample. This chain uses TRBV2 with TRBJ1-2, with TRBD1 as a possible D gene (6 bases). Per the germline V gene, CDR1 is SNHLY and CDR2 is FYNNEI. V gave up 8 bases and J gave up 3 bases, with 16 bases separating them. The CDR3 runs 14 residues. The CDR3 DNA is TGTGCCAGCTCAATGGACAGCCAAGACTATGGCTACACCTTC. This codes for CASSMDSQDYGYTF.

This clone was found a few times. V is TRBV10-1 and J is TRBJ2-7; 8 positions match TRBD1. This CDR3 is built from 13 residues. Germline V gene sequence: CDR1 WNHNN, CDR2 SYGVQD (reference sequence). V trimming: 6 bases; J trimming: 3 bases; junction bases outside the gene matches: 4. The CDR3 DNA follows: TGCGCCAGCAGGGGAACAGGGGGCTACGAGCAGTACGTC. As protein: CASRGTGGYEQYV.

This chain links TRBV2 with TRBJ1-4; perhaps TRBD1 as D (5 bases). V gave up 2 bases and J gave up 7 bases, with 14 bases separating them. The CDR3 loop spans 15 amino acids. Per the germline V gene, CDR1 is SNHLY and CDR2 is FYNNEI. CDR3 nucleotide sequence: TGTGCCAGCAGTGAATTGGGACTGGGGGGTGAAAAACTGTTTTTT. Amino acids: CASSELGLGGEKLFF. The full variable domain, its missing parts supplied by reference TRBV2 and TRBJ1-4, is EPEVTQTPSHQVTQMGQEVILRCVPISNHLYFYWYRQILGQKVEFLVSFYNNEISEKSEIFDDQFSVERPDGSNFTLKIRSTKLEDSAMYFCASSELGLGGEKLFFGSGTQLSVL.

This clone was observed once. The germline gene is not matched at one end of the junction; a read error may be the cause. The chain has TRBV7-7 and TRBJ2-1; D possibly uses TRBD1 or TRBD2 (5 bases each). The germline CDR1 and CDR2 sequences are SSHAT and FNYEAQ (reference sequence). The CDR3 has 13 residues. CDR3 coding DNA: TGTGCTAGCAGCTTAGATCTGGGGGAGGAGCAGTTCTTC. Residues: CASSLDLGEEQFF.

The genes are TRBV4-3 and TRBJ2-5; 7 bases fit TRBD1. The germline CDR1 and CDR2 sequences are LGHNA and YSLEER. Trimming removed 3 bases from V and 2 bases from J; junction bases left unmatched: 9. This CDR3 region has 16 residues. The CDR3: CASSQDLTGRQETQYF. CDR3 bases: TGCGCCAGCAGCCAGGATCTGACAGGGCGACAAGAGACCCAGTACTTC.

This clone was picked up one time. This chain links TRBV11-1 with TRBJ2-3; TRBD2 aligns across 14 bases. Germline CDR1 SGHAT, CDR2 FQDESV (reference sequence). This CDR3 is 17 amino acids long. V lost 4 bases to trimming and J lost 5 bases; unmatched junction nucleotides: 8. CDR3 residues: CASSSGTSGRVRDTQYF. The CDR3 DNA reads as TGTGCCAGCAGCTCGGGGACTAGCGGGAGAGTTAGAGATACGCAGTATTTT.